The clone carrying this TCR beta chain was seen more than once but under ten times. This PCR relied on a set of 60 Vbeta primers and 13 Jbeta primers. Clones were sequenced by immunoSEQ multiplex PCR, and TCRdb holds only the in-frame ones, with some missing. The profile covers about 69,000 clones, with 74% appearing a single time and over 8.5% taken by the ten largest. The data were obtained in a study of cytomegalovirus exposure and HLA in healthy donors. This sequence originates from a woman aged 55 to 70 in good health and CMV-seropositive. The source material was PBMCs.

The DNA for the CDR3 is TGTGCCGGAGGGAGGGACGGACAGCCCCAGCATTTT. It encodes CAGGRDGQPQHF. The chain recombines TRBV6-1 with TRBJ1-5, with D maybe TRBD1 (5 bases). Germline CDR1 and CDR2: MNHNS and SASEGT. The ends were cut back, 11 bases at V and 7 bases at J, with 15 bases in the middle. This CDR3 is 12 amino acids long.